The 14 T cell receptor beta chains reported below all come from one sample, sequenced in a study of PD-L1 blockade in urothelial cancer. Some clones are missing from TCRdb's copy, which holds only in-frame ones; the method was immunoSEQ multiplex PCR. This table holds 20,000 to 30,000 clones, about 86% found once. The sequencing used PBMCs, collected around atezolizumab (anti-PD-L1) treatment. These receptors came from a man aged 55 to 70 with urothelial cancer.

This chain links TRBV6-5 with TRBJ1-1; maybe TRBD1 (5 bases). Looked up from germline, CDR1 is MNHEY and CDR2 is SVGAGI. Trimming pared 5 bases from V and 14 bases from J, leaving 21 bases between. The CDR3 is 13 residues long. Here the CDR3 DNA reads TGTGCCAGCAGTGGCGGGACTACAACGCACGGGTTCTTT. It encodes CASSGGTTTHGFF.

This clone came up a few times. The V gene is TRBV6-6, the J gene TRBJ1-5; 7 bases are shared with TRBD1. Unmatched junction bases numbered 3, after V lost 4 bases and J lost 6 bases. Germline CDR1 and CDR2: MNHNY and SVGAGI (reference sequence). The CDR3 covers 13 residues. CDR3 amino acids: CASSLRQGQPQHF. The DNA of the CDR3 is TGTGCCAGCAGTTTGCGACAGGGTCAGCCCCAGCATTTT.

This chain links TRBV7-8 with TRBJ1-2; TRBD1 might be the D (5 bases). The CDR3 has 14 residues. CDR1 is SGHVS and CDR2 is FQNEAQ in the germline V gene. Trimming cost V 5 bases and J 6 bases, with 16 bases left between them. Here the CDR3 reads CASSGLGGMDGYTF. The CDR3 nucleotides read TGTGCCAGCAGCGGCCTGGGGGGGATGGATGGCTACACCTTC.

This clone was seen just once. The CDR3 spells CASRVQGPSGEKLFF. DNA for the CDR3: TGTGCCAGTAGGGTTCAGGGGCCCTCCGGAGAAAAACTGTTTTTT. V and J are TRBV19 and TRBJ1-4; possible D gene TRBD1, 6 bases. V dropped 6 bases and J dropped 8 bases, with 19 bases sitting between them. The CDR3 has 15 residues. The germline CDR1 and CDR2 sequences are LNHDA and SQIVND (reference sequence).

The chain carries TRBV14 and TRBJ1-2; TRBD1 agrees at 9 bases. The junction had 11 bases not matched to a gene; V was cut back by 4 bases and J by 8 bases. There are 15 residues in the CDR3. From germline, CDR1 is SGHDN and CDR2 FVKESK. Written as DNA, the CDR3 is TGTGCCAGCAGCCTAGGGTCGGGACAGGGAAGAGGCTACACCTTC. Translating it yields CASSLGSGQGRGYTF. Complete variable domain (other parts from reference TRBV14 and TRBJ1-2): EAGVTQFPSHSVIEKGQTVTLRCDPISGHDNLYWYRRVMGKEIKFLLHFVKESKQDESGMPNNRFLAERTGGTYSTLKVQPAELEDSGVYFCASSLGSGQGRGYTFGSGTRLTVV.

The rearrangement joins TRBV30 to TRBJ1-2; D is perhaps TRBD1 (5 bases). V dropped 0 bases and J dropped 5 bases, with 7 bases sitting between them. CDR1 is GTSNPN, CDR2 SVGIG, per germline (reference sequence). The CDR3 consists of 12 residues. The CDR3 DNA follows: TGTGCCTGGAGTGTAGGGGAATATGGCTACACCTTC. Residues: CAWSVGEYGYTF.

The rearrangement joins TRBV27 to TRBJ1-2, with D uncertain. Germline V CDR1 and CDR2: MNHEY, SMNVEV (reference sequence). The length of the CDR3 is 16 residues. V was shortened by 4 bases and J by 2 bases, with 17 bases between the two germline ends. The CDR3 region is CASSSFRMATNYGYTF. The CDR3 DNA is TGTGCCAGCAGTTCCTTCCGTATGGCCACAAACTATGGCTACACCTTC.

The chain carries TRBV30 and TRBJ2-2; possibly TRBD1 for D (6 bases). V shed 5 bases and J shed 3 bases, with 13 bases lying between them. The germline V gene has CDR1 GTSNPN and CDR2 SVGIG (reference sequence). The CDR3 is 14 amino acids. DNA for the CDR3: TGTGCCTGGGGGACGGACAGTCACACCGGGGAGCTGTTTTTT. It specifies CAWGTDSHTGELFF.

This chain links TRBV6-6 with TRBJ1-1; the match to TRBD1 covers 9 bases. V lost 10 bases and J lost 5; bases outside the gene matches: 8. The CDR3 has 13 amino acids. CDR1 MNHNY and CDR2 SVGAGI come from the germline V gene (reference sequence). This chain's CDR3 is CATLNRGQTEAFF. CDR3 DNA sequence: TGTGCCACCCTGAACAGGGGGCAAACTGAAGCTTTCTTT.

CDR3 sequence: CASSPDGGPYEQYF. The CDR3 DNA follows: TGTGCCAGCAGTCCCGACGGGGGTCCCTACGAGCAGTACTTC. V is TRBV6-4 and J is TRBJ2-7, with D perhaps matching TRBD2 (6 bases). This CDR3 is built from 14 residues. Trimming stripped 5 bases from V and 2 bases from J, with 13 bases between. The germline gives CDR1 MRHNA, CDR2 SNTAGT.

CDR3 protein: CASSLSNSRETQYF. Written as DNA, the CDR3 is TGTGCCAGCTCACTCTCTAACTCACGCGAGACCCAGTACTTC. V gene TRBV18 combines with J gene TRBJ2-5; D gene unclear. This CDR3 has 14 residues. V shed 4 bases and J shed 5 bases, with 14 bases lying between them. The germline V gene encodes CDR1 KGHSH and CDR2 LQKENI. Combining the CDR3 with reference TRBV18 and TRBJ2-5 gives the whole variable domain NAGVMQNPRHLVRRRGQEARLRCSPMKGHSHVYWYRQLPEEGLKFMVYLQKENIIDESGMPKERFSAEFPKEGPSILRIQQVVRGDSAAYFCASSLSNSRETQYFGPGTRLLVL.

In DNA form, the CDR3 reads TGTGCCAGTAGTATCGGACAGGGCTTCAACTATGGCTACACCTTC. The encoded protein is CASSIGQGFNYGYTF. The chain has TRBV19 and TRBJ1-2; 8 positions agree with TRBD1. V lost 3 bases and J lost 2; bases outside the gene matches: 5. Looked up from germline, CDR1 is LNHDA and CDR2 is SQIVND (reference sequence). CDR3 length: 15 amino acids.

The chain combines TRBV27 with TRBJ2-2; TRBD1 matches at 9 bases. Per germline, CDR1 MNHEY and CDR2 SMNVEV (reference sequence). After removal of 4 bases from V and 3 bases from J, the junction contained 9 bases not matched to a gene. This CDR3 has 17 residues. For the CDR3, the DNA is TGTGCCAGCAGTTGGACAGGGGACCCCCGGGACACCGGGGAGCTGTTTTTT. Translation gives CASSWTGDPRDTGELFF.

The V and J genes are TRBV14 and TRBJ2-3, with D perhaps matching TRBD2 (7 bases). CDR3 size: 16 residues. CDR1 SGHDN and CDR2 FVKESK come from the germline V gene. The V and J ends lost 2 bases and 4 bases respectively, with 16 bases between them. The CDR3, as DNA: TGTGCCAGCAGCCAATTAGGTGGGGGGGGCCCAGATACGCAGTATTTT. As protein: CASSQLGGGGPDTQYF.